One sample yielded the 29 T cell receptor beta chains listed below, sequenced in a study of technical replicates of blood from a handful of donors. Profiling relied on immunoSEQ multiplex PCR, and the TCRdb table lists in-frame clones only, not all of them. This sample carries about 82,000 clones, 75% to 95% of them seen once, and the ten largest clones take around 0.42%. Sequencing used T cells isolated from PBMCs. These receptors were taken from a human donor in good health.

CDR3: CASSLVGGGYNEQFF. The CDR3 DNA is TGTGCCAGCAGTTTAGTGGGAGGTGGGTACAATGAGCAGTTCTTC. This chain joins TRBV27 and TRBJ2-1; the D gene is possibly TRBD2 (6 bases). The CDR3 sequence is 15 residues long. The germline V gene has CDR1 MNHEY and CDR2 SMNVEV (reference sequence). V lost 2 bases and J lost 4, with 12 bases in between.

The CDR3 sequence is CSVSESFSTNEKLFF. The CDR3 DNA follows: TGCAGCGTTAGTGAAAGCTTCTCAACTAATGAAAAACTGTTTTTT. This rearrangement joins TRBV29-1 to TRBJ1-4; D is unclear. Germline CDR1 is SQVTM and CDR2 is ANQGSEA. The CDR3 spans 15 residues. The V and J ends lost 5 bases and 0 bases respectively, with 13 bases between them.

This CDR3 reads CASSVGGGRDTQYF. The CDR3 coding sequence is TGTGCCAGCAGCGTAGGCGGCGGGAGGGATACGCAGTATTTT. J is TRBJ2-3 and V is TRBV9; 8 bases map to TRBD2. V gave up 0 bases and J gave up 6 bases; unmatched junction bases: 3. Germline CDR1 reads SGDLS; CDR2 reads YYNGEE. The CDR3 length is 14 residues.

This rearrangement joins TRBV5-1 to TRBJ2-2; 7 bases agree with TRBD1. Germline V CDR1 and CDR2: SGHRS, YFSETQ. This CDR3 region has 14 residues. V lost 4 bases to trimming and J lost 4 bases; unmatched junction nucleotides: 4. CDR3 in amino acids: CASSPDRFTGELFF. The CDR3 nucleotides read TGCGCCAGCAGCCCGGACAGGTTCACCGGGGAGCTGTTTTTT.

The chain is built from TRBV2 and TRBJ1-5; weak D call: TRBD1 (5 bases). Trimming took 5 bases from V and 3 from J, leaving 14 bases between them. This CDR3 has 15 residues. In germline, CDR1 is SNHLY, CDR2 FYNNEI. In DNA, the CDR3 is TGTGCCAGCAGTATCCAGGGAGGGTACAATCAGCCCCAGCATTTT. Its translation is CASSIQGGYNQPQHF. The complete variable domain, with remaining parts taken from reference TRBV2 and TRBJ1-5, reads EPEVTQTPSHQVTQMGQEVILRCVPISNHLYFYWYRQILGQKVEFLVSFYNNEISEKSEIFDDQFSVERPDGSNFTLKIRSTKLEDSAMYFCASSIQGGYNQPQHFGDGTRLSIL.

V gene TRBV6-1 combines with J gene TRBJ2-5; TRBD1 matches at 7 bases. J lost 5 bases, V lost 3 bases, and 9 bases had no gene match. The germline CDR1 and CDR2 sequences are MNHNS and SASEGT. The CDR3 runs 15 residues. The CDR3 reads CASSDPGTGDETQYF. DNA for the CDR3: TGTGCCAGCAGTGACCCGGGAACAGGGGATGAGACCCAGTACTTC.

This CDR3 is CASSSGTGMREQYF. Written as DNA, the CDR3 is TGTGCCAGCAGCTCCGGGACAGGGATGCGAGAGCAGTACTTC. The chain uses TRBV5-4 and TRBJ2-7; TRBD1 matches at 9 bases. The CDR3 loop spans 14 amino acids. Germline V gives CDR1 SGHNT, CDR2 YYREEE (reference sequence). Trimming removed 3 bases from V and 7 bases from J; junction bases left unmatched: 8.

The chain has TRBV29-1 and TRBJ2-7; D not resolved. The length of the CDR3 is 11 residues. CDR1 SQVTM and CDR2 ANQGSEA come from the germline V gene. The V gene lost 3 bases and the J gene lost 4 bases, with 7 bases spanning the gap. The CDR3 DNA follows: TGCAGCGTTGAGGTCAGGTACGAGCAGTACTTC. Its translation is CSVEVRYEQYF.

The rearrangement joins TRBV2 to TRBJ1-2, with D unresolved. Trimming left V 0 bases short and J 4 bases short, with 15 bases between. The CDR3 is 16 amino acids. The V gene's germline CDR1 is SNHLY and CDR2 FYNNEI. CDR3 in DNA: TGTGCCAGCAGTGAAGCGCGACTCCCAGAGCTCTATGGCTACACCTTC. This translates into CASSEARLPELYGYTF.

This chain uses TRBV5-1 with TRBJ2-7, with D unresolved. The CDR3 has 14 amino acids. CDR1 is SGHRS and CDR2 is YFSETQ in the germline V gene. Trimming cost V 5 bases and J 4 bases, with 16 bases left between them. Here the CDR3 DNA reads TGCGCCAGCAGTGTAGGTGGGCAGCTATACGAGCAGTACTTC. Translation gives CASSVGGQLYEQYF.

This sequence joins TRBV15 and TRBJ2-2, with a weak D call TRBD1 (5 bases). The V gene lost 6 bases and the J gene lost 6 bases, with 11 bases spanning the gap. CDR1 and CDR2 from the germline V gene are LNHNV and YYDKDF (reference sequence). The CDR3 runs to 13 residues. CDR3 residues: CATSRGGSGELFF. The CDR3, as DNA: TGTGCCACCAGTAGGGGTGGGTCCGGGGAGCTGTTTTTT.

The gene calls are TRBV6-5 and TRBJ2-1; maybe TRBD1 (5 bases). Germline loops: CDR1 MNHEY, CDR2 SVGAGI. V dropped 2 bases and J dropped 6 bases, with 11 bases sitting between them. This CDR3 region has 14 residues. CDR3 amino acids: CASSYQGYANEQFF. CDR3 coding DNA: TGTGCCAGCAGTTACCAGGGTTATGCCAATGAGCAGTTCTTC.

V is TRBV19 and J is TRBJ2-1; D remains unclear. V lost 9 bases, J lost 0 bases, and 15 bases lay in between. The CDR3 loop spans 15 amino acids. CDR1 and CDR2 (germline): LNHDA, SQIVND (reference sequence). Here the CDR3 DNA reads TGTGCCAGCCAAGAACTCCGGAGCTCCTACAATGAGCAGTTCTTC. Residues: CASQELRSSYNEQFF. The full variable domain, rest sourced from reference TRBV19 and TRBJ2-1, is DGGITQSPKYLFRKEGQNVTLSCEQNLNHDAMYWYRQDPGQGLRLIYYSQIVNDFQKGDIAEGYSVSREKKESFPLTVTSAQKNPTAFYLCASQELRSSYNEQFFGPGTRLTVL.

CDR3 region: CASSPRVQMMNTEAFF. CDR3 bases: TGTGCCAGCAGCCCCCGGGTCCAAATGATGAACACTGAAGCTTTCTTT. The chain couples TRBV5-6 to TRBJ1-1, with D hard to call. The CDR3 runs 16 residues. V was cut by 4 bases and J by 0 bases, with 16 bases left in between. CDR1 and CDR2 (germline): SGHDT, YYEEEE.

The rearrangement links TRBV28 to TRBJ2-5; 8 bases are shared with TRBD1. V dropped 6 bases and J dropped 5; count of bases not matched to a gene: 5. The CDR3 runs 13 residues. CDR1 is MDHEN and CDR2 is SYDVKM in the germline V gene. The CDR3 protein is CASRGQGTETQYF. The CDR3 DNA is TGTGCCAGCAGAGGACAGGGTACGGAGACCCAGTACTTC.

The chain has TRBV19 and TRBJ2-1, with 9 bases fitting TRBD2. Trimming at V came to 3 bases and at J to 3 bases, leaving 3 bases not matched to a gene. Germline V gives CDR1 LNHDA, CDR2 SQIVND (reference sequence). This CDR3 region has 15 residues. The CDR3 bases are TGTGCCAGTAGTATGGGACTAGCAGACTACAATGAGCAGTTCTTC. It specifies CASSMGLADYNEQFF.

This chain links TRBV28 with TRBJ2-7; TRBD1 agrees at 10 bases. Germline V gene lookup returns CDR1 MDHEN and CDR2 SYDVKM. V was pared by 6 bases and J by 2 bases, with 19 bases of the junction left unmatched. This CDR3 has 19 amino acids. The CDR3 region has the DNA TGTGCCAGCAGCCAAATGGCCGGGACAGGGGATCCCCTTACCTACGAGCAGTACTTC. This encodes CASSQMAGTGDPLTYEQYF.

In its sample, this clone was seen once. This sequence joins TRBV5-6 and TRBJ2-7; perhaps TRBD1 as D (5 bases). V shed 1 base and J shed 2 bases, with 10 bases lying between them. Germline loops: CDR1 SGHDT, CDR2 YYEEEE. The CDR3 loop spans 14 amino acids. CDR3 in amino acids: CASSLQGIAYEQYF. DNA of the CDR3: TGTGCCAGCAGCTTGCAGGGAATAGCCTACGAGCAGTACTTC.

The gene calls are TRBV19 and TRBJ2-1; D is unresolved. The germline V and J ends were trimmed by 2 bases and 10 bases, with 15 bases remaining between them. Germline CDR1 and CDR2: LNHDA and SQIVND (reference sequence). The CDR3 is made up of 14 amino acids. In DNA, the CDR3 is TGTGCCAGTAGTATATCCCCTAGGAATGGGGAGCAGTTCTTC. Its translation: CASSISPRNGEQFF.

The CDR3 spells CASIGGNQPQHF. Here the CDR3 DNA reads TGTGCCAGCATTGGGGGGAATCAGCCCCAGCATTTT. This chain connects TRBV6-1 to TRBJ1-5; perhaps TRBD1 as D (5 bases). Germline CDR1 reads MNHNS; CDR2 reads SASEGT. The V end lost 7 bases, the J end lost 4 bases, and 8 bases lay between the germline ends. The CDR3 spans 12 residues.

The chain employs TRBV13 and TRBJ1-2, with a possible D match to TRBD1 (6 bases). CDR3 length: 15 residues. Trimming pared 5 bases from V and 4 bases from J, leaving 17 bases between. CDR1 and CDR2 from the germline V gene are PRHDT and FYEKMQ (reference sequence). Here the CDR3 DNA reads TGTGCCAGCAGCGGAACCGGGACATGGGCCTATGGCTACACCTTC. It translates to CASSGTGTWAYGYTF.

DNA of the CDR3: TGTGCCAGCAGCGTCCGGGACAGGGGGCCTCACGAGCAGTACTTC. It encodes CASSVRDRGPHEQYF. The chain has TRBV9 and TRBJ2-7; 12 bases agree with TRBD1. The length of the CDR3 is 15 residues. The J segment lost 5 bases and the V segment lost 2 bases, leaving 5 bases of the junction unmatched. Per germline, CDR1 SGDLS and CDR2 YYNGEE. The full variable domain, completed using reference TRBV9 and TRBJ2-7, is DSGVTQTPKHLITATGQRVTLRCSPRSGDLSVYWYQQSLDQGLQFLIQYYNGEERAKGNILERFSAQQFPDLHSELNLSSLELGDSALYFCASSVRDRGPHEQYFGPGTRLTVT.

The CDR3 DNA reads as TGCAGCGTTGGGAAAGGAAGAGCGGGAACTAGCACAGATACGCAGTATTTT. It is translated as CSVGKGRAGTSTDTQYF. The chain employs TRBV29-1 and TRBJ2-3, with 7 bases matching TRBD2. V lost 4 bases to trimming and J lost 0 bases; unmatched junction nucleotides: 13. From germline, CDR1 is SQVTM and CDR2 ANQGSEA. This CDR3 comprises 17 residues.

This chain joins TRBV19 and TRBJ2-1; TRBD1 matches 12 bases. The CDR3 runs to 14 residues. V dropped 5 bases and J dropped 8; count of bases not matched to a gene: 4. The V gene's germline CDR1 is LNHDA and CDR2 SQIVND (reference sequence). CDR3 DNA: TGTGCCAGTAGTCAGGGACAGGGGGCGGATGAGCAGTTCTTC. Its translation: CASSQGQGADEQFF. Looking up the rest from reference TRBV19 and TRBJ2-1 gives the full variable domain: DGGITQSPKYLFRKEGQNVTLSCEQNLNHDAMYWYRQDPGQGLRLIYYSQIVNDFQKGDIAEGYSVSREKKESFPLTVTSAQKNPTAFYLCASSQGQGADEQFFGPGTRLTVL.

This chain uses TRBV27 with TRBJ1-2; 7 positions match TRBD1. The CDR3 spans 14 residues. The junction had 6 bases not matched to a gene; V was cut back by 6 bases and J by 2 bases. Germline V gene lookup returns CDR1 MNHEY and CDR2 SMNVEV (reference sequence). CDR3 coding DNA: TGTGCCAGCAGCTTGACAGGGCCGAACTATGGCTACACCTTC. As protein: CASSLTGPNYGYTF.

This clone appeared a few times. CDR3 in DNA: TGTGCCATAGCCTGGGACAGGGAGACTGAAGGCTACACCTTC. Encoded protein: CAIAWDRETEGYTF. V is TRBV10-3 and J is TRBJ1-2; TRBD1 matches at 9 bases. This CDR3 has 14 residues. Germline CDR1 is ENHRY and CDR2 is SYGVKD. The junction had 13 bases not matched to a gene; V was cut back by 9 bases and J by 8 bases.

This clone was observed a single time. This rearrangement joins TRBV27 to TRBJ1-5; 10 nucleotides agree with TRBD1. Germline V gene sequence: CDR1 MNHEY, CDR2 SMNVEV (reference sequence). The CDR3 is 14 residues long. J gave up 6 bases and V 6 bases, and 5 bases lay outside the gene matches. This chain's CDR3 is CASRGTGVIQPQHF. The CDR3, as DNA: TGTGCCAGCAGGGGGACAGGGGTGATTCAGCCCCAGCATTTT.

V and J are TRBV6-6 and TRBJ1-1; TRBD1 matches at 8 bases. The CDR3 sequence is 15 residues long. Germline V CDR1 and CDR2: MNHNY, SVGAGI (reference sequence). Unmatched junction bases numbered 9, after V lost 2 bases and J lost 7 bases. The CDR3 sequence is CASSYRQGAFIEAFF. DNA for the CDR3: TGTGCCAGCAGTTACCGGCAGGGGGCGTTTATTGAAGCTTTCTTT.

V gene TRBV5-6 combines with J gene TRBJ1-1, with D perhaps TRBD1 (5 bases). The ends were cut back, 4 bases at V and 4 bases at J, with 11 bases in the middle. CDR1 and CDR2 from the germline V gene are SGHDT and YYEEEE. The CDR3 sequence is 13 residues long. The CDR3 nucleotides are TGTGCCAGCAGCACCGGGGGGAGCACTGAAGCTTTCTTT. This gives the protein CASSTGGSTEAFF.